One and the same sample provided the 6 T cell receptor beta chains below, sequenced in a study of radiotherapy plus CTLA-4 blockade in lung cancer. Assay used: immunoSEQ multiplex PCR; TCRdb lists only in-frame clones, some missing. In the table there are about 62,000 clones, approximately 76% of which are singletons. The starting material was peripheral blood, obtained from a patient treated with radiotherapy plus ipilimumab. Every receptor here comes from a human donor with non-small cell lung cancer who had a complete response to radiotherapy plus ipilimumab.

This clone was observed once. The chain uses TRBV27 and TRBJ2-7; 7 bases map to TRBD1. CDR1 is MNHEY, CDR2 SMNVEV, per germline (reference sequence). The CDR3 totals 14 residues. The ends lost 0 bases at V and 3 bases at J; junction bases unmatched: 2. Written as DNA, the CDR3 is TGTGCCAGCAGTTTATCCGACAGGGTCTACGAGCAGTACTTC. Translated, it gives CASSLSDRVYEQYF.

The chain has TRBV28 and TRBJ2-7; tentative D call: TRBD1 (6 bases). The germline V gene has CDR1 MDHEN and CDR2 SYDVKM. Deletions cut 2 bases from V and 0 bases from J, with 17 bases between. The CDR3 totals 17 residues. The CDR3 loop is CASSLDRRQGSSYEQYF. CDR3 nucleotide sequence: TGTGCCAGCAGTTTAGATCGGCGCCAGGGGTCCTCCTACGAGCAGTACTTC.

The V gene is TRBV4-1, the J gene TRBJ2-7, with a tentative D call TRBD2 (6 bases). The ends were cut back, 5 bases at V and 7 bases at J, with 15 bases in the middle. The CDR3 totals 13 residues. Per germline, CDR1 MGHRA and CDR2 YSYEKL. The CDR3 DNA reads TGCGCCAGCAGCAAAGCCGGGGGAAGGGAGCAGTACTTC. Translating gives CASSKAGGREQYF.

The rearrangement links TRBV30 to TRBJ1-1; tentatively, D is TRBD1 (6 bases). This CDR3 comprises 12 residues. Looked up from germline, CDR1 is GTSNPN and CDR2 is SVGIG (reference sequence). V was pared by 4 bases and J by 8 bases, with 14 bases between. The CDR3 is CAWTPTGSEAFF. The CDR3 nucleotides are TGTGCCTGGACTCCGACAGGTTCCGAAGCTTTCTTT. Full variable domain (missing parts from reference TRBV30 and TRBJ1-1): SQTIHQWPATLVQPVGSPLSLECTVEGTSNPNLYWYRQAAGRGLQLLFYSVGIGQISSEVPQNLSASRPQDRQFILSSKKLLLSDSGFYLCAWTPTGSEAFFGQGTRLTVV.

This clone was seen a handful of times. The rearrangement uses TRBV10-3 and TRBJ1-3, with D uncertain. Looked up from germline, CDR1 is ENHRY and CDR2 is SYGVKD. Trimming left V 2 bases short and J 4 bases short, with 15 bases between. The CDR3 spans 16 residues. CDR3 DNA sequence: TGTGCCATCAGTGAGGGTGGCAGGATTGGGGGAAACACCATATATTTT. This encodes CAISEGGRIGGNTIYF.

The rearrangement uses TRBV7-2 and TRBJ2-3, with 9 bases lining up with TRBD2. After removal of 4 bases from V and 0 bases from J, the junction contained 8 bases not matched to a gene. The CDR3 runs 17 residues. Germline CDR1 reads SGHTA; CDR2 reads FQGNSA. The CDR3 bases are TGTGCCAGCAGCTCCAGGCTAGCGGGGATCAGCACAGATACGCAGTATTTT. It encodes CASSSRLAGISTDTQYF.